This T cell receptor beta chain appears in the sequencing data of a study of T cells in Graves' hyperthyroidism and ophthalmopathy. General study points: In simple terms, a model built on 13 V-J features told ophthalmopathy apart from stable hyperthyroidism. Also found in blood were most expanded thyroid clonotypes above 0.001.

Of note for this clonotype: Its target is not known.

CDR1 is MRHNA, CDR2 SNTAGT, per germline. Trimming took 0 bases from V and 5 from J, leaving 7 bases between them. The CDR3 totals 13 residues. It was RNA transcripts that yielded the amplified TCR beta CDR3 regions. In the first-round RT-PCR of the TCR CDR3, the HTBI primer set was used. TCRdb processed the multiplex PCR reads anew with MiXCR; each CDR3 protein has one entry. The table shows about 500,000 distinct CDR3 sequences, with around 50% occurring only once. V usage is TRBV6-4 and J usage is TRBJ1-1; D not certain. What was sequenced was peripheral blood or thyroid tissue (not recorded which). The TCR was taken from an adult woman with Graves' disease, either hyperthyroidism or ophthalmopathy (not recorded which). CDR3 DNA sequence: TGTGCCAGCAGTGACTCAACTCAGACTGAAGCTTTCTTT. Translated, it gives CASSDSTQTEAFF.